The next 23 T cell receptor beta chains were all read from a single sample in a study of blood T cells in healthy people across ages. Through a sample-barcoded 5' primer and a J-beta primer mix, a second PCR was run for roughly 7 to 11 cycles. In TCRdb, the 5' RACE reads were re-called with MiXCR into one record per CDR3 protein. The data show roughly 800,000 distinct CDR3 sequences, 20% to 30% seen once. The data were also submitted as part of a second study, on T cells of mothers and their children.

The sequencing sample was made of blood. The source is a boy between 10 and 17 years old in good health.

This clonotype was seen many times. The V gene is TRBV29-1, the J gene TRBJ2-3; the D gene is possibly TRBD2 (5 bases). V was trimmed by 1 base and J by 9 bases, leaving 11 bases between them. The CDR3 totals 12 residues. Germline V gene data show CDR1 as SQVTM and CDR2 as ANQGSEA. Here the CDR3 reads CSVEARALTQYF. The CDR3 nucleotides are TGCAGCGTTGAAGCGAGGGCACTAACGCAGTATTTT.

This clonotype occurred a few times. V gene TRBV7-2 combines with J gene TRBJ1-2; no firm D call. CDR1 is SGHTA, CDR2 FQGNSA, per germline. The CDR3 sequence is 14 residues long. The germline V and J ends were trimmed by 6 bases and 3 bases, with 14 bases remaining between them. This chain's CDR3 is CASRRTDKYYGYTF. The CDR3 DNA reads as TGTGCCAGCAGGAGAACCGACAAGTACTATGGCTACACCTTC.

This chain joins TRBV3-1 and TRBJ2-1; 10 nucleotides match TRBD1. Germline CDR1 and CDR2: LGHDT and YNNKEL (reference sequence). J lost 5 bases, V lost 4 bases, and 8 bases had no gene match. The CDR3 has 16 amino acids. The CDR3 sequence is CASSPQGQGKNNEQFF. The DNA for the CDR3 is TGTGCCAGCAGCCCGCAGGGACAGGGGAAGAACAATGAGCAGTTCTTC.

The rearrangement joins TRBV5-1 to TRBJ2-2; 7 bases agree with TRBD1. Germline CDR1 reads SGHRS; CDR2 reads YFSETQ. This CDR3 is 16 amino acids long. Trimming cost V 2 bases and J 7 bases; bases outside gene matches: 11. CDR3 in amino acids: CASSLTLTGWNGELFF. CDR3 nucleotides: TGCGCCAGCAGCTTAACTTTGACAGGGTGGAACGGGGAGCTGTTTTTT.

The rearrangement joins TRBV9 to TRBJ2-5; 7 bases are a match to TRBD1. The CDR3 has 16 residues. Germline CDR1 is SGDLS and CDR2 is YYNGEE. V shed 3 bases, J shed 4 bases, and the junction held 12 bases outside the gene matches. The CDR3 region has the DNA TGTGCCAGCAGCGAGGGGGCAGGGACCCCCGGAGAGACCCAGTACTTC. This gives the protein CASSEGAGTPGETQYF.

This chain uses TRBV24-1 with TRBJ1-2, with a weak D call TRBD1 (5 bases). Germline assignment: CDR1 KGHDR and CDR2 SFDVKD. Trimming stripped 4 bases from V and 3 bases from J, with 14 bases between. This CDR3 contains 15 residues. In DNA, the CDR3 is TGTGCCACCAGTGACTCGACAGCAAGCGACTATGGCTACACCTTC. This translates into CATSDSTASDYGYTF.

This clonotype came up many times. The chain combines TRBV5-1 with TRBJ1-1; D ambiguous. CDR3 length equals 15 residues. V was clipped by 0 bases and J by 0 bases, with 9 bases between them. Germline CDR1 and CDR2: SGHRS and YFSETQ. The CDR3 loop reads CASSLGVGMNTEAFF. The CDR3, as DNA: TGCGCCAGCAGCTTGGGGGTAGGCATGAACACTGAAGCTTTCTTT.

Regarding this clonotype: Since a much larger clone is just one base distant, this may be a read error. The genes are TRBV7-9 and TRBJ2-5, with TRBD1 matching over 8 bases. The CDR3 runs 13 residues. Germline CDR1 is SEHNR and CDR2 is FQNEAQ (reference sequence). Trimming at V came to 6 bases and at J to 3 bases, leaving 3 bases not matched to a gene. The CDR3 here is CASRQTGEETQYF. The DNA of the CDR3 is TGTGCCAGCAGGCAGACAGGGGAAGAGACCCAGTACTTC.

The chain carries TRBV7-8 and TRBJ1-1; 12 bases are a match to TRBD1. V was clipped by 3 bases and J by 1 base; unmatched bases: 15. Germline V gene data show CDR1 as SGHVS and CDR2 as FQNEAQ. This CDR3 spans 20 amino acids. The CDR3 DNA reads TGTGCCAGCAGCTTCCCTTACGGGACAGGGGGCAAGAGGAGGAACACTGAAGCTTTCTTT. Residues: CASSFPYGTGGKRRNTEAFF. Supplemented by reference TRBV7-8 and TRBJ1-1, the full variable domain reads GAGVSQSPRYKVAKRGQDVALRCDPISGHVSLFWYQQALGQGPEFLTYFQNEAQLDKSGLPSDRFFAERPEGSVSTLKIQRTQQEDSAVYLCASSFPYGTGGKRRNTEAFFGQGTRLTVV.

This sequence joins TRBV30 and TRBJ2-7; D uncertain. Trimming left V 4 bases short and J 0 bases short, with 7 bases between. Germline values: CDR1 GTSNPN, CDR2 SVGIG (reference sequence). The CDR3 covers 12 residues. In DNA, the CDR3 is TGTGCCTGGAAAAGCATCTCCTACGAGCAGTACTTC. It codes for CAWKSISYEQYF.

The chain uses TRBV28 and TRBJ1-5, with D possibly being TRBD1 (5 bases). From germline, CDR1 is MDHEN and CDR2 SYDVKM. This CDR3 contains 15 residues. The V end lost 3 bases, the J end lost 5 bases, and 14 bases lay between the germline ends. This CDR3 reads CASSFSRDRDQPQHF. The CDR3 DNA sequence: TGTGCCAGCAGTTTCTCCCGGGACCGCGATCAGCCCCAGCATTTT.

The rearrangement links TRBV27 to TRBJ2-2; 7 nucleotides agree with TRBD1. CDR1 is MNHEY, CDR2 SMNVEV, per germline (reference sequence). This CDR3 has 15 residues. V shed 5 bases, J shed 3 bases, and the junction held 6 bases outside the gene matches. In DNA, the CDR3 is TGTGCCAGCAGTCCACAGGGGCCCTACACCGGGGAGCTGTTTTTT. This codes for CASSPQGPYTGELFF.

The rearrangement joins TRBV28 to TRBJ1-6; D unclear. Germline-derived CDR1 and CDR2 are MDHEN and SYDVKM. The CDR3 totals 13 residues. V was clipped by 6 bases and J by 9 bases, with 12 bases between them. The CDR3 DNA is TGTGCCAGCAGGTCCGGTTTGCGTTCACCCCTCCACTTT. This gives the protein CASRSGLRSPLHF.

The V and J genes are TRBV11-2 and TRBJ2-3, with D tentatively TRBD2 (5 bases). The germline V and J ends were trimmed by 3 bases and 1 base, with 14 bases remaining between them. The CDR3 length is 16 residues. Germline V gene lookup returns CDR1 SGHAT and CDR2 FQNNGV. DNA for the CDR3: TGTGCCAGCAGCTTTTCCGGGCCAGCGGGCACAGATACGCAGTATTTT. Translated, it gives CASSFSGPAGTDTQYF.

This clonotype was picked up a small number of times. J is TRBJ1-4 and V is TRBV5-1; 9 bases match TRBD1. Trimming at V came to 4 bases and at J to 6 bases, leaving 7 bases not matched to a gene. The length of the CDR3 is 15 residues. The V gene's germline CDR1 is SGHRS and CDR2 YFSETQ. The CDR3 sequence is CASSLLQGADEKLFF. In DNA, the CDR3 is TGCGCCAGCAGCCTGTTACAGGGGGCGGATGAAAAACTGTTTTTT.

The genes are TRBV7-6 and TRBJ2-2, with 10 nucleotides matching TRBD2. Germline CDR1 reads SGHVS; CDR2 reads FNYEAQ. The CDR3 totals 17 residues. Trimming took 1 base from V and 5 from J; bases not matched to a gene: 7. CDR3 residues: CASSLVASGSRTGELFF. As DNA, the CDR3 is TGTGCCAGCAGCTTAGTGGCTAGCGGGAGCCGAACCGGGGAGCTGTTTTTT.

This clonotype occurred a few times. CDR3 residues: CASSPDRGGNEQFF. CDR3 coding DNA: TGCGCCAGCAGCCCAGACCGGGGTGGGAATGAGCAGTTCTTC. The chain employs TRBV5-1 and TRBJ2-1, with TRBD2 as a possible D gene (5 bases). The CDR3 consists of 14 residues. CDR1 and CDR2 (germline): SGHRS, YFSETQ. The V end was cut by 4 bases, the J end by 7 bases, with 15 bases between.

Only a few counts were recorded for this clonotype. The chain recombines TRBV4-1 with TRBJ2-1; D ambiguous. The CDR3 extends over 16 amino acids. Germline V gene sequence: CDR1 MGHRA, CDR2 YSYEKL. The germline V and J ends were trimmed by 0 bases and 2 bases, with 11 bases remaining between them. The DNA for the CDR3 is TGCGCCAGCAGCCAAGATAAGAGCTCCGCCTACAATGAGCAGTTCTTC. Translating it yields CASSQDKSSAYNEQFF.

This clonotype was counted between two and nine times. The chain employs TRBV28 and TRBJ2-1, with 10 bases identical to TRBD2. The CDR3 consists of 16 residues. Trimming removed 6 bases from V and 1 base from J; junction bases left unmatched: 6. Germline CDR1 is MDHEN and CDR2 is SYDVKM. The CDR3 region is CASSPGLADSYNEQFF. The CDR3 DNA follows: TGTGCCAGCAGCCCCGGACTAGCGGATTCCTACAATGAGCAGTTCTTC.

The gene calls are TRBV20-1 and TRBJ2-5; 11 bases agree with TRBD2. The germline gives CDR1 DFQATT, CDR2 SNEGSKA (reference sequence). V shed 5 bases, J shed 5 bases, and the junction held 7 bases outside the gene matches. The CDR3 runs 14 residues. DNA of the CDR3: TGCAGTGCTCTTACTAGCGGGGGATCGGAGACCCAGTACTTC. Encoded protein: CSALTSGGSETQYF.

The chain carries TRBV7-9 and TRBJ2-7, with D perhaps TRBD1 (5 bases). The CDR3 totals 15 residues. Trimming stripped 5 bases from V and 2 bases from J, with 16 bases between. Germline V CDR1 and CDR2: SEHNR, FQNEAQ (reference sequence). The DNA of the CDR3 is TGTGCCAGCAGCGATGAGCAGGGTTACCCCTACGAGCAGTACTTC. Translated: CASSDEQGYPYEQYF.

This clonotype was detected a few times. The rearrangement uses TRBV12-3 or TRBV12-4 and TRBJ2-7, with D tentatively TRBD1 or TRBD2 (5 bases each). The ends were cut back, 6 bases at V and 6 bases at J, with 12 bases in the middle. This CDR3 is built from 12 residues. CDR3: CASSSRGFEQYF. CDR3 DNA sequence: TGTGCCAGCAGCTCGAGGGGATTCGAGCAGTACTTC.

The chain recombines TRBV4-3 with TRBJ2-3; D remains unclear. The CDR3 has 18 amino acids. Germline CDR1 and CDR2: LGHNA and YSLEER. Trimming stripped 1 base from V and 0 bases from J, with 17 bases between. CDR3 amino acids: CASSQVAPQDHSTDTQYF. CDR3 DNA sequence: TGCGCCAGCAGCCAAGTTGCTCCCCAGGATCATAGCACAGATACGCAGTATTTT.